This T cell receptor beta chain was captured in a study of blood T cell repertoires in COVID-19. Germline V CDR1 and CDR2: MNHEY, SMNVEV (reference sequence). The V segment lost 4 bases and the J segment 7 bases; nucleotides outside the gene matches: 9. The CDR3 is 17 residues long. Libraries were prepared by immunoSEQ multiplex PCR; TCRdb keeps only in-frame clonotypes and omits some of them. The sample carries a few hundred thousand clones, roughly 84% recorded once. Sample: peripheral blood. This TCR came from a woman younger than 35 with acute or convalescent COVID-19. This chain links TRBV27 with TRBJ2-1; 14 bases agree with TRBD2. In nucleotides, the CDR3 is TGTGCCAGCAGTTGGCCGGGGACTAGCGGGAGCATGAATGAGCAGTTCTTC. Protein product: CASSWPGTSGSMNEQFF.